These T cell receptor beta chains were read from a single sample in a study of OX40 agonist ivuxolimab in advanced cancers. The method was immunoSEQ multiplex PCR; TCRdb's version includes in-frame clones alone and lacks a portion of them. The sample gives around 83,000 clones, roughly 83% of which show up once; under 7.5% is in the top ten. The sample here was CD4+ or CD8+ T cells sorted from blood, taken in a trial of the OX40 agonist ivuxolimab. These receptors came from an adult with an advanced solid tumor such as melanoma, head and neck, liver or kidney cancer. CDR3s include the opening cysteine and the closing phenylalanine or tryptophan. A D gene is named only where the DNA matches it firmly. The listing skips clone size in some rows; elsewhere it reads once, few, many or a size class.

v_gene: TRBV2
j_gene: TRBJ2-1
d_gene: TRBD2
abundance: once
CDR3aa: CASKPTSAGNEQFF
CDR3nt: TGTGCCAGCAAGCCGACTAGCGCCGGGAATGAGCAGTTCTTC

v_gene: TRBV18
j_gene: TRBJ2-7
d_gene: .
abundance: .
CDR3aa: CASSPFPPRMGYEQYF
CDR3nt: TGTGCCAGCTCACCTTTCCCCCCCAGGATGGGATACGAGCAGTACTTC

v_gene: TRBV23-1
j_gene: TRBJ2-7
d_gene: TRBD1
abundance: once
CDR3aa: CAPGTGGYEQYF
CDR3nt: TGCGCGCCGGGGACAGGGGGTTACGAGCAGTACTTC

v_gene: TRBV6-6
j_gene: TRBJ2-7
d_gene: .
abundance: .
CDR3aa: CASSHLTANGDEQYF
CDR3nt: TGTGCCAGCAGCCACCTCACAGCGAACGGGGACGAGCAGTACTTC

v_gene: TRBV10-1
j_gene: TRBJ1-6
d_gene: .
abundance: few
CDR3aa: CASSGGGAFPLHF
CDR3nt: TGCGCCAGCAGTGGGGGGGGAGCCTTCCCCCTCCACTTT

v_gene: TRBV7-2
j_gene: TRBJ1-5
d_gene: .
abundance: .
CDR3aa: CASSPLERNQPQHF
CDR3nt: TGTGCCAGCAGCCCCCTGGAAAGGAATCAGCCCCAGCATTTT

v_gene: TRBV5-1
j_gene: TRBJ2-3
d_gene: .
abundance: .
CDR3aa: CASSLGGSSRSTDTQYF
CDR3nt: TGCGCCAGCAGCTTGGGGGGGAGTAGTAGGAGCACAGATACGCAGTATTTT

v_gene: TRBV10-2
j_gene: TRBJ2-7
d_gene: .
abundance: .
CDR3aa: CASRGGGQKSYEQYF
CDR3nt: TGCGCCAGCAGAGGGGGGGGACAGAAATCCTACGAGCAGTACTTC

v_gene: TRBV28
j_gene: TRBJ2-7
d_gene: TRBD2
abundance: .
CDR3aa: CASSSERRGASYEQYF
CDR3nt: TGTGCCAGCAGTTCCGAAAGGCGGGGGGCCTCCTACGAGCAGTACTTC

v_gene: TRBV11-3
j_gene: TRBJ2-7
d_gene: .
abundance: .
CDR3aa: CASSQGGEQYF
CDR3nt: TGTGCCAGCAGCCAAGGGGGCGAGCAGTACTTC

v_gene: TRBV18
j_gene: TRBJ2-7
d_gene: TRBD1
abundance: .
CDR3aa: CASSPKTGASYEQYF
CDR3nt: TGTGCCAGCTCACCAAAGACAGGGGCCTCCTACGAGCAGTACTTC

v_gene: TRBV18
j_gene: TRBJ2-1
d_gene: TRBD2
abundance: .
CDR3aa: CASSLTGGPMDEQFF
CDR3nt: TGTGCCAGCTCATTAACGGGGGGGCCGATGGATGAGCAGTTCTTC

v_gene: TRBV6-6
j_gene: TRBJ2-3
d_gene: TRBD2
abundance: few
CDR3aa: CASSGTSGDLHTQYF
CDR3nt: TGTGCCAGCAGCGGAACTAGCGGGGACCTGCATACGCAGTATTTT

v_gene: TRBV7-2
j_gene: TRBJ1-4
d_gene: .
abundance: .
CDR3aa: CASSLTWANEKLFF
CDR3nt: TGTGCCAGCAGCTTAACGTGGGCGAATGAAAAACTGTTTTTT

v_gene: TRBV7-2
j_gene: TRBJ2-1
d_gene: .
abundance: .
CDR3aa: CASSLRVSLLPNEQFF
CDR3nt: TGTGCCAGCAGCTTGAGGGTTAGCTTGTTGCCTAATGAGCAGTTCTTC

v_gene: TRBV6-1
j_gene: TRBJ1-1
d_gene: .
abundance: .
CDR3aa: CASSQDLNTEAFF
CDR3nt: TGTGCCAGCTCGCAGGATCTCAACACTGAAGCTTTCTTT

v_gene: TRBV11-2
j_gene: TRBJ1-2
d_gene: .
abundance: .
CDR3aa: CASSFGSSYGYTF
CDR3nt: TGTGCCAGCAGCTTCGGCAGTTCCTATGGCTACACCTTC

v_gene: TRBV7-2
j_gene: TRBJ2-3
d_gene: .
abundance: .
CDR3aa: CASSLGTASHTQYF
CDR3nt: TGTGCCAGCAGCTTAGGGACAGCTTCCCATACGCAGTATTTT

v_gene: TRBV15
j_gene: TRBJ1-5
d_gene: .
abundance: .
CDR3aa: CATSHWGGNQPQHF
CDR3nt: TGTGCCACCAGCCATTGGGGGGGCAATCAGCCCCAGCATTTT

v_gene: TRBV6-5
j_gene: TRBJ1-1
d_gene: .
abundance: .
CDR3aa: CASSPGPKNTEAFF
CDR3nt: TGTGCCAGCAGCCCCGGGCCCAAGAACACTGAAGCTTTCTTT

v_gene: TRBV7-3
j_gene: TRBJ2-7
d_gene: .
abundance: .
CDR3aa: CASSLRGHPKTYEQYF
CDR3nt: TGTGCCAGCAGCCTACGCGGACATCCCAAAACTTACGAGCAGTACTTC

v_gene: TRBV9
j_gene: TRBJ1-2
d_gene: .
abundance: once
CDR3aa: CASSVAPEVGYGYTF
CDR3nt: TGTGCCAGCAGCGTAGCCCCAGAAGTAGGCTATGGCTACACCTTC

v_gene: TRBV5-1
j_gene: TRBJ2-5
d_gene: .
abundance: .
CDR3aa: CASSLGRSQETQYF
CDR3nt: TGCGCCAGCAGCTTGGGTCGGTCGCAAGAGACCCAGTACTTC

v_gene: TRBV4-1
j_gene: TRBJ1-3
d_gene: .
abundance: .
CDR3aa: CASSQVQGSNTIYF
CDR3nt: TGCGCCAGCAGCCAAGTGCAGGGCTCAAACACCATATATTTT

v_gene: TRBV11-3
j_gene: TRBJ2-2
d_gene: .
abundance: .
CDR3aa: CASSPPWAGTHTGELFF
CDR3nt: TGTGCCAGCAGCCCGCCCTGGGCAGGGACGCACACCGGGGAGCTGTTTTTT

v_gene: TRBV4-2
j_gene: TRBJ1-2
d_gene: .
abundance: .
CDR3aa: CASSQDRGNYGYTF
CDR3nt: TGTGCCAGCAGCCAAGATAGGGGTAACTATGGCTACACCTTC

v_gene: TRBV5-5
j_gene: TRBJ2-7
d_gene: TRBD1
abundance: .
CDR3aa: CATSTRGQGAYEQYF
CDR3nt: TGTGCCACCTCCACAAGGGGACAGGGGGCCTACGAGCAGTACTTC

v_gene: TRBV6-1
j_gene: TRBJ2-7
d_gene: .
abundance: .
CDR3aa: CASSFGGIRDEQYF
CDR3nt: TGTGCCAGCAGTTTCGGGGGTATTAGGGACGAGCAGTACTTC

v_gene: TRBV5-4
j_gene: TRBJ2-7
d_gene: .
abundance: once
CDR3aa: CASSLQAGYRIYEQYF
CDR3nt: TGTGCCAGCAGCTTGCAGGCGGGATACAGGATCTACGAGCAGTACTTC

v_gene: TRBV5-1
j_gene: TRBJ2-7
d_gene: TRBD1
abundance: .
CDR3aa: CASSPKAGTGGYEQYF
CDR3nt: TGCGCCAGCAGCCCTAAGGCTGGGACAGGGGGCTACGAGCAGTACTTC

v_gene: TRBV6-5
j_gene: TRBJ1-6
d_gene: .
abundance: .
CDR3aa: CASRVTGYSPLHF
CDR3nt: TGTGCCAGCAGGGTGACAGGATACTCACCCCTCCACTTT

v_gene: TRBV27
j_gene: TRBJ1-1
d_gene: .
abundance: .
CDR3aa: CASTIDTSDGGTEAFF
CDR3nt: TGTGCCAGCACGATTGATACCTCGGACGGAGGGACTGAAGCTTTCTTT

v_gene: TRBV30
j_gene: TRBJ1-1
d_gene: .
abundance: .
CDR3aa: CAWSVVGMNTEAFF
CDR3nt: TGTGCCTGGAGTGTAGTTGGGATGAACACTGAGGCTTTCTTT

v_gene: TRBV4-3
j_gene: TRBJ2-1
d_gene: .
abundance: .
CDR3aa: CASSHYGDLSGREQFF
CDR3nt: TGCGCCAGCAGCCATTATGGGGACCTTTCGGGGAGAGAGCAGTTCTTC

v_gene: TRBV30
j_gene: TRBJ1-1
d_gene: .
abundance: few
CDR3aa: CAWSPPRNTEAFF
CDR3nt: TGTGCCTGGAGTCCCCCGAGAAACACTGAAGCTTTCTTT

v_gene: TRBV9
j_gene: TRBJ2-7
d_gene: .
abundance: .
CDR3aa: CASSVADDEQYF
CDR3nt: TGTGCCAGCAGCGTAGCTGATGACGAGCAGTACTTC

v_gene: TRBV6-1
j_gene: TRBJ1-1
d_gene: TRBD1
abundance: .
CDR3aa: CASSELDRVLNTEAFF
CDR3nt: TGTGCCAGCAGTGAACTGGACAGGGTGTTAAACACTGAAGCTTTCTTT

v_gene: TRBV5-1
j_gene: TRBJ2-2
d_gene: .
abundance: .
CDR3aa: CASSLEGPRAGELFF
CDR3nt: TGCGCCAGCAGCTTAGAAGGGCCGAGGGCCGGGGAGCTGTTTTTT